The clone carrying this T cell receptor (beta chain) was picked up one time. Libraries were prepared by immunoSEQ multiplex PCR; TCRdb keeps only in-frame clonotypes and omits some of them. Of tens of thousands of clones in the sample, 80% to 95% are singletons; the top ten hold more than 0.3%. The data originate from a study of T cell changes during pregnancy in multiple sclerosis. The CDR3 totals 15 residues. V lost 0 bases, J lost 6 bases, and 12 bases lay in between. Looked up from germline, CDR1 is MNHNS and CDR2 is SASEGT. The receptor comes from a female donor in good health, enrolled as a control in a pregnancy study. This rearrangement joins TRBV6-1 to TRBJ1-5; possible D gene TRBD1, 5 bases. The material was CD4+ T cells from peripheral blood mononuclear cells, obtained after pregnancy. The CDR3 DNA reads as TGTGCCAGCAGTGAAGCGCCGGCCGGGGGTCAGCCCCAGCATTTT. Its protein is CASSEAPAGGQPQHF.